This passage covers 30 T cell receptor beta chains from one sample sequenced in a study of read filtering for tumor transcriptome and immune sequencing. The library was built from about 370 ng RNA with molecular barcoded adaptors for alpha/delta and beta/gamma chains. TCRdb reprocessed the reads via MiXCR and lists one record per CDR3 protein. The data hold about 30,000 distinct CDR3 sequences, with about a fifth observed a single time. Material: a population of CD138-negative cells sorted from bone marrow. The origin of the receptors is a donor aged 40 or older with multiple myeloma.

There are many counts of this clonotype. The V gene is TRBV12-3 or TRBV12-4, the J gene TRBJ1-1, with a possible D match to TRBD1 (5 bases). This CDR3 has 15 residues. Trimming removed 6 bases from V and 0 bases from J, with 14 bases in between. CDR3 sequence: CASSRQRTMNTEAFF. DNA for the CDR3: TGTGCCAGCAGCAGACAGAGGACCATGAACACTGAAGCTTTCTTT.

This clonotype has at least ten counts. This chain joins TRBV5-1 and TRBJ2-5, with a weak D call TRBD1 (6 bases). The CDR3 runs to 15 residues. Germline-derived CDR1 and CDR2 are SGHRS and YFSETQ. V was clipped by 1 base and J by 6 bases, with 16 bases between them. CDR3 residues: CASSLRLAGEKTQYF. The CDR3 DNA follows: TGCGCCAGCAGCTTGCGTCTGGCAGGGGAGAAGACCCAGTACTTC.

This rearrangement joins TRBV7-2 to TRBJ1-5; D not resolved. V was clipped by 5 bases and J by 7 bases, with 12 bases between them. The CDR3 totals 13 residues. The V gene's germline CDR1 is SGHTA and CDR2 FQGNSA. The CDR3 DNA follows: TGTGCCAGCAGCCCTCAGACTTGGCAGCCCCAGCATTTT. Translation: CASSPQTWQPQHF. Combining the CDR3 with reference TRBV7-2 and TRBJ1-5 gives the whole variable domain GAGVSQSPSNKVTEKGKDVELRCDPISGHTALYWYRQSLGQGLEFLIYFQGNSAPDKSGLPSDRFSAERTGGSVSTLTIQRTQQEDSAVYLCASSPQTWQPQHFGDGTRLSIL.

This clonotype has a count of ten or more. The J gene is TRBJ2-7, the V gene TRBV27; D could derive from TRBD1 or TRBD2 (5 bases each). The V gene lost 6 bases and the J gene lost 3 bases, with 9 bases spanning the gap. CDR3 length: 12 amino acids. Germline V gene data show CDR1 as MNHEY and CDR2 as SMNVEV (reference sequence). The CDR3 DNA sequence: TGTGCCAGCAGGGGGGTCGGCTACGAGCAGTACTTC. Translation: CASRGVGYEQYF.

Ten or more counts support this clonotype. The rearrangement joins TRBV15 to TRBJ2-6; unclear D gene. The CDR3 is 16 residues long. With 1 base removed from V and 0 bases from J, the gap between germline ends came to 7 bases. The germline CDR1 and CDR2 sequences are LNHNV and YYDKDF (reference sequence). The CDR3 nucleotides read TGTGCCACCAGCAGAGGGTCTGGCTCTGGGGCCAACGTCCTGACTTTC. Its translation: CATSRGSGSGANVLTF.

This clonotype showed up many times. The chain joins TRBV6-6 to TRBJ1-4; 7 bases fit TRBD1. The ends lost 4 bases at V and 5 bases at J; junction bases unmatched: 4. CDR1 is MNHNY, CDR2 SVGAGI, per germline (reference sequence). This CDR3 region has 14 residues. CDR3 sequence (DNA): TGTGCCAGCAGTTTACAGGGGTCCAATGAAAAACTGTTTTTT. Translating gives CASSLQGSNEKLFF.

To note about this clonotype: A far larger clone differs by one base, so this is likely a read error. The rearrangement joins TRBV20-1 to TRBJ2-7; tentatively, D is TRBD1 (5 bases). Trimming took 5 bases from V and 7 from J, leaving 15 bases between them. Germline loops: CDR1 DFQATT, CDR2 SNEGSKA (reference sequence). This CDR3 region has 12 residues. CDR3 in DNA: TGCAGTGCTGAAGGGCAGGGAAATGAGCAGTACTTC. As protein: CSAEGQGNEQYF.

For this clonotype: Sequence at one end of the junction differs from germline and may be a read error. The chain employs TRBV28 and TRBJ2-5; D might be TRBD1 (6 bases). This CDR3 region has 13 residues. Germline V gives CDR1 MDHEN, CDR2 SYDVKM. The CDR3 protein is CASSSHRDETQYF. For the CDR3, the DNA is TGCGCCAGCAGTTCCCACAGGGATGAGACCCAGTACTTC.

CDR3 DNA: TGCAGCGTCCGGACGTACGAGCAGTACTTC. It yields the protein CSVRTYEQYF. This chain joins TRBV29-1 and TRBJ2-7; D is unclear. The CDR3 covers 10 residues. The V gene lost 6 bases and the J gene lost 4 bases, with 7 bases spanning the gap. Germline-derived CDR1 and CDR2 are SQVTM and ANQGSEA.

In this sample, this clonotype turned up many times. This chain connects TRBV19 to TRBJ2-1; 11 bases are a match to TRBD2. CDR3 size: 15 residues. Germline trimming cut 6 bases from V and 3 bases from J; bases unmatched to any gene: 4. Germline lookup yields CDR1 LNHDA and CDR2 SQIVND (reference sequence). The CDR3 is CASSATSGDYNEQFF. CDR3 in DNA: TGTGCCAGTAGCGCGACTAGCGGGGACTACAATGAGCAGTTCTTC.

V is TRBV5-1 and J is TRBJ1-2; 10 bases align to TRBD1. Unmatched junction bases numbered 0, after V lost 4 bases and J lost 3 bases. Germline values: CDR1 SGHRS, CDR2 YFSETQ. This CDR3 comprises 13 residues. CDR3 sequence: CASSGQGDYGYTF. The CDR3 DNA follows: TGCGCCAGCAGCGGACAGGGGGACTATGGCTACACCTTC. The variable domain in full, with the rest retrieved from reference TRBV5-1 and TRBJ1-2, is KAGVTQTPRYLIKTRGQQVTLSCSPISGHRSVSWYQQTPGQGLQFLFEYFSETQRNKGNFPGRFSGRQFSNSRSEMNVSTLELGDSALYLCASSGQGDYGYTFGSGTRLTVV.

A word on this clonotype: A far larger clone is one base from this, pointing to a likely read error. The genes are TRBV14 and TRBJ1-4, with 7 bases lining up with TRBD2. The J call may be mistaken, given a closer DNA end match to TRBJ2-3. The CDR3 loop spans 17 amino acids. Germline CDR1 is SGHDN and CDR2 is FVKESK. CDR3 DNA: TGTGCCAGCAGCCAAGATCCAGCGGGGTCTAGCACAGATTCGCAGTATTTT. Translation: CASSQDPAGSSTDSQYF.

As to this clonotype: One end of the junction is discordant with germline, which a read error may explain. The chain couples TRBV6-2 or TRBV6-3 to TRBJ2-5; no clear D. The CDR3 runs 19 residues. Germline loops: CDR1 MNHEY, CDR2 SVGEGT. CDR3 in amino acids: CAGSYSRNWAAALQETQYF. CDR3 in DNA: TGTGCCGGCAGTTACTCGAGGAATTGGGCTGCGGCCCTCCAAGAGACCCAGTACTTC.

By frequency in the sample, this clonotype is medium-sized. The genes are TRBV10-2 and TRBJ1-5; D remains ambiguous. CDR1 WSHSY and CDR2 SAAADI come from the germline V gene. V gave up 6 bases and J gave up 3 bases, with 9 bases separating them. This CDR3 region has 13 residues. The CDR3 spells CASSQQFNQPQHF. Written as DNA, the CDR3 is TGCGCCAGCAGCCAGCAGTTCAATCAGCCCCAGCATTTT.

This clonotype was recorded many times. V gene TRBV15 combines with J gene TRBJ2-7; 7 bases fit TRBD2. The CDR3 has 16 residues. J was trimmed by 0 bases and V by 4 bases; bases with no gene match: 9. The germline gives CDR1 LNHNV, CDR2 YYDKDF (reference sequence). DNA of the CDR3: TGTGCCACCAGCACTCCCGGGGGGTTGAGCTCCTACGAGCAGTACTTC. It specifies CATSTPGGLSSYEQYF.

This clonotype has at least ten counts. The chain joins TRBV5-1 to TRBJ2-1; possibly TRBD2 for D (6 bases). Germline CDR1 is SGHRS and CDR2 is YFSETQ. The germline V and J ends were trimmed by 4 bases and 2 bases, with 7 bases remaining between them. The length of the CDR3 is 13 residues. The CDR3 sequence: CASSIAAYNEQFF. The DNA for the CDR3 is TGCGCCAGCAGCATAGCGGCCTACAATGAGCAGTTCTTC.

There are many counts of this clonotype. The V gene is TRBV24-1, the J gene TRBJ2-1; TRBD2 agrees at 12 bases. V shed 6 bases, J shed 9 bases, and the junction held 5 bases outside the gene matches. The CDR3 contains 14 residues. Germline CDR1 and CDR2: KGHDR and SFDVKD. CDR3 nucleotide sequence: TGTGCCACCAGTAGGACTAGCGGGGTCGTTGAGCAGTTCTTC. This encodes CATSRTSGVVEQFF.

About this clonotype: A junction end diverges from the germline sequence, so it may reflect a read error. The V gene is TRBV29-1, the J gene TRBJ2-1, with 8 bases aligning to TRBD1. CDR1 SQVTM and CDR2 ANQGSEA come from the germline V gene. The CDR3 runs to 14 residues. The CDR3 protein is CSVVGRGPCNEQLF. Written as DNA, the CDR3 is TGCAGCGTTGTGGGCAGGGGGCCTTGCAATGAGCAGCTCTTC.

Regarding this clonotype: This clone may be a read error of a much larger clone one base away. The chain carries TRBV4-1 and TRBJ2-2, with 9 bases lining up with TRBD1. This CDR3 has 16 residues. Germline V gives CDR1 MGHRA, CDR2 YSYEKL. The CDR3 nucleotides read TGCGCCAGCAGCCTCTGGACAGGGGCCCACACCGGGGGGCTGTTTTTT. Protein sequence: CASSLWTGAHTGGLFF.

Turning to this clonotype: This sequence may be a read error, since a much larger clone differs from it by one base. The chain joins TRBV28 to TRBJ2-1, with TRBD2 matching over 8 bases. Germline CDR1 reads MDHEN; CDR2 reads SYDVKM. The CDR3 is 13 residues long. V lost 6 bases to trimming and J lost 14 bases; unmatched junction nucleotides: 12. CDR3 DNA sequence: TGTGCCAGCAGACCACCGGGACAAGCGGGGGAGTTCTTC. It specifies CASRPPGQAGEFF.

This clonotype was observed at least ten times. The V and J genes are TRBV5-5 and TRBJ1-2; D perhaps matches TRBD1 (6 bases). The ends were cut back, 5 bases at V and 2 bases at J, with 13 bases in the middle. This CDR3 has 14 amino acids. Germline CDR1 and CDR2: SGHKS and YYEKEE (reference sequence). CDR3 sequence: CASSTGNGNYGYTF. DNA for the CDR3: TGTGCCAGCAGTACAGGGAACGGAAACTATGGCTACACCTTC.

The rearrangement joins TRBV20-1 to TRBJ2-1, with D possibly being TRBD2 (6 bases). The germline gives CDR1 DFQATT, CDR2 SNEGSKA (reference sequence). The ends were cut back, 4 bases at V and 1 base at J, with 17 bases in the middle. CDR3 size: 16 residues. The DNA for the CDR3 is TGCAGTGCTATTTCTAGTCTCAGCGGGTCCTACAATGAGCAGTTCTTC. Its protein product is CSAISSLSGSYNEQFF.

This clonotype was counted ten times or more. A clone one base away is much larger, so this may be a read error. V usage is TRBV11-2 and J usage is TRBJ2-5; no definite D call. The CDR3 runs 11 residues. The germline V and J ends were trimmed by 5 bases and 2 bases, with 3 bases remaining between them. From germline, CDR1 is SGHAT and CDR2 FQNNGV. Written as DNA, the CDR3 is TGTGCCAGCAGCCGACAAGAGACCCAGTACTTC. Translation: CASSRQETQYF. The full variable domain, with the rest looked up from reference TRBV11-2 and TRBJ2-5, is EAGVAQSPRYKIIEKRQSVAFWCNPISGHATLYWYQQILGQGPKLLIQFQNNGVVDDSQLPKDRFSAERLKGVDSTLKIQPAKLEDSAVYLCASSRQETQYFGPGTRLLVL.

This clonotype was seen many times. Written as DNA, the CDR3 is TGTGCCAGCAGTACCCAAAAGGGACAGGGGGTAGGGGAGACCCAGTACTTC. Translated: CASSTQKGQGVGETQYF. V usage is TRBV28 and J usage is TRBJ2-5; TRBD1 matches at 11 bases. This CDR3 has 17 residues. V lost 5 bases, J lost 5 bases, and 13 bases stayed unmatched. Germline CDR1 reads MDHEN; CDR2 reads SYDVKM. Looking up the rest from reference TRBV28 and TRBJ2-5 gives the full variable domain: DVKVTQSSRYLVKRTGEKVFLECVQDMDHENMFWYRQDPGLGLRLIYFSYDVKMKEKGDIPEGYSVSREKKERFSLILESASTNQTSMYLCASSTQKGQGVGETQYFGPGTRLLVL.

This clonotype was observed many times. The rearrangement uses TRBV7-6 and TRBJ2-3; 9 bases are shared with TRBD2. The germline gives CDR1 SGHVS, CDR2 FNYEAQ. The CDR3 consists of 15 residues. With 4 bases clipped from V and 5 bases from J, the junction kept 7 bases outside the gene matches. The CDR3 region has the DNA TGTGCCAGCAGCTACCGGGCGGGGGGGCGAGATACGCAGTATTTT. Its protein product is CASSYRAGGRDTQYF.

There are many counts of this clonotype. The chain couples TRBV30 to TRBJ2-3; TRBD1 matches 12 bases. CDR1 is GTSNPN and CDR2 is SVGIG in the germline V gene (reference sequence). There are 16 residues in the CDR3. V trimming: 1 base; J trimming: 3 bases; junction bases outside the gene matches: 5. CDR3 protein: CAWSDGTGGGTDTQYF. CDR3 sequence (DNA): TGTGCCTGGAGTGACGGGACAGGGGGCGGGACAGATACGCAGTATTTT. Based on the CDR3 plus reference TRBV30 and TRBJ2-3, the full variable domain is SQTIHQWPATLVQPVGSPLSLECTVEGTSNPNLYWYRQAAGRGLQLLFYSVGIGQISSEVPQNLSASRPQDRQFILSSKKLLLSDSGFYLCAWSDGTGGGTDTQYFGPGTRLTVL.

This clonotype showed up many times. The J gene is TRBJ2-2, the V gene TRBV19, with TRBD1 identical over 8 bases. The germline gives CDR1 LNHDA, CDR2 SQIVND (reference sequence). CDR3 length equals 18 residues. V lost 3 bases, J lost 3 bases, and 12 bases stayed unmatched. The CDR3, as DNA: TGTGCCAGTAGTATCCGCCCCCGGGACAGGACCTACACCGGGGAGCTGTTTTTT. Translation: CASSIRPRDRTYTGELFF. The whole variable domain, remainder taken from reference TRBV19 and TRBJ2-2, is DGGITQSPKYLFRKEGQNVTLSCEQNLNHDAMYWYRQDPGQGLRLIYYSQIVNDFQKGDIAEGYSVSREKKESFPLTVTSAQKNPTAFYLCASSIRPRDRTYTGELFFGEGSRLTVL.

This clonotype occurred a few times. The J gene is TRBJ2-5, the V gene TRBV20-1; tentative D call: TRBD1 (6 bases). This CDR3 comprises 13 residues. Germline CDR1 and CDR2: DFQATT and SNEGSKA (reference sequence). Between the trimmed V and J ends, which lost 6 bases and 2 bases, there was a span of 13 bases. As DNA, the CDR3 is TGCAGTGCCCTAGGACAGTTTCAAGAGACCCAGTACTTC. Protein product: CSALGQFQETQYF.

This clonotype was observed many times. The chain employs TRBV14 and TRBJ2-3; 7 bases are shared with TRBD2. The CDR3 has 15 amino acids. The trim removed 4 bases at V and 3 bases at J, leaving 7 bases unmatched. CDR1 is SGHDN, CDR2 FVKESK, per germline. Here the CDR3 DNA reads TGTGCCAGCAGCCTACTACTAGCGTTGACAGATACGCAGTATTTT. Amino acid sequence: CASSLLLALTDTQYF.

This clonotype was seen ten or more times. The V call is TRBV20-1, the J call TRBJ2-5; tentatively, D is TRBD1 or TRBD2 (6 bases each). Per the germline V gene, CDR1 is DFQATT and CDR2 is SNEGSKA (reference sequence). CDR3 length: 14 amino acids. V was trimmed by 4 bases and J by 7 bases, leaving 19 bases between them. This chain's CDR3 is CSAKDSGARGTQYF. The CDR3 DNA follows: TGCAGTGCTAAGGACTCGGGGGCTAGAGGGACCCAGTACTTC.